This T cell receptor (beta chain) was found in a study of cytomegalovirus exposure and HLA in healthy donors. Germline assignment: CDR1 MNHEY and CDR2 SMNVEV (reference sequence). The CDR3 consists of 17 residues. V lost 7 bases, J lost 3 bases, and 13 bases stayed unmatched. The PCR contained 60 Vbeta and 13 Jbeta primers. The repertoire was sequenced with immunoSEQ multiplex PCR; TCRdb's copy has only in-frame clones and lacks some. The sample yields about 54,000 clones, 82% seen once. This TCR was recovered from a woman between 18 and 29 years old in good health and CMV-seronegative. Sequenced: PBMCs. This chain joins TRBV27 and TRBJ2-3; 10 nucleotides agree with TRBD2. CDR3 residues: CASTKPGSSGSTDTQYF. CDR3 DNA sequence: TGTGCCAGCACCAAACCAGGTTCTAGCGGGAGTACAGATACGCAGTATTTT.